The 17 T cell receptor beta chains below all came from one sample that was sequenced in a study of T cells in Graves' hyperthyroidism and ophthalmopathy. Amplification yielded TCR beta CDR3 regions, with RNA transcripts as the source. The HTBI primer set was used in a first-round RT-PCR of the TCR CDR3. MiXCR, run by TCRdb on the multiplex PCR reads, gives a single entry per CDR3 protein. This sample has roughly 530,000 distinct CDR3 sequences; 17% occur once, and the top ten carry roughly 18%. The sequenced sample was blood. All receptors come from a young woman with Graves' ophthalmopathy.

V is TRBV5-6 and J is TRBJ2-3, with a weak D call TRBD1 (6 bases). With 3 bases removed from V and 2 bases from J, the gap between germline ends came to 16 bases. This CDR3 contains 16 residues. The germline V gene encodes CDR1 SGHDT and CDR2 YYEEEE. CDR3 in amino acids: CASSSTDRPYTDTQYF. DNA of the CDR3: TGTGCCAGCAGCTCGACGGACAGACCGTACACAGATACGCAGTATTTT.

Many counts were recorded for this clonotype. The chain recombines TRBV28 with TRBJ1-5; no clear D. V was clipped by 7 bases and J by 1 base, with 20 bases between them. This CDR3 is built from 17 residues. CDR1 MDHEN and CDR2 SYDVKM come from the germline V gene. The DNA of the CDR3 is TGTGCCAGCACAAATCAGGTTCCAGGCTGGAGCAATCAGCCCCAGCATTTT. Protein product: CASTNQVPGWSNQPQHF.

The J gene is TRBJ1-2, the V gene TRBV7-2; 12 bases match TRBD1. The CDR3 length is 15 residues. The germline CDR1 and CDR2 sequences are SGHTA and FQGNSA. Germline trimming cut 1 base from V and 14 bases from J; bases unmatched to any gene: 11. The DNA for the CDR3 is TGTGCCAGCAGCTTAGTTGACGGGACAGGGGGCGCGTGGACCTTC. It specifies CASSLVDGTGGAWTF.

This clonotype was seen ten or more times. The rearrangement joins TRBV6-1 to TRBJ2-2; 12 bases are shared with TRBD2. The V segment lost 8 bases and the J segment 8 bases; nucleotides outside the gene matches: 15. This CDR3 is built from 17 residues. Germline CDR1 is MNHNS and CDR2 is SASEGT. The CDR3 spells CASHTGLRLAGEGELFF. The DNA for the CDR3 is TGTGCCAGCCACACGGGGCTACGACTAGCGGGAGAGGGGGAGCTGTTTTTT.

This clonotype was found many times. V and J are TRBV5-1 and TRBJ2-3; a possible D gene is TRBD2 (5 bases). V was clipped by 4 bases and J by 2 bases, with 14 bases between them. CDR1 and CDR2 from the germline V gene are SGHRS and YFSETQ. There are 15 residues in the CDR3. DNA for the CDR3: TGCGCCAGCAGCAAAGTCATTGGACTCACAGATACGCAGTATTTT. Its translation: CASSKVIGLTDTQYF. Combining the CDR3 with reference TRBV5-1 and TRBJ2-3 gives the whole variable domain KAGVTQTPRYLIKTRGQQVTLSCSPISGHRSVSWYQQTPGQGLQFLFEYFSETQRNKGNFPGRFSGRQFSNSRSEMNVSTLELGDSALYLCASSKVIGLTDTQYFGPGTRLTVL.

The chain has TRBV5-1 and TRBJ2-4; maybe TRBD2 (6 bases). Trimming shortened V by 1 base and J by 2 bases, and 10 bases separated the two germline ends. Germline lookup yields CDR1 SGHRS and CDR2 YFSETQ. The CDR3 is 15 amino acids. This CDR3 is CASSLSGGSKNIQYF. The CDR3, as DNA: TGCGCCAGCAGCTTGTCCGGGGGTTCCAAAAACATTCAGTACTTC.

The chain carries TRBV14 and TRBJ2-3; possibly TRBD2 for D (5 bases). From germline, CDR1 is SGHDN and CDR2 FVKESK. V lost 5 bases to trimming and J lost 3 bases, with 9 bases between them. The CDR3 covers 13 residues. CDR3 DNA sequence: TGTGCCAGCAGCGGTCGACTAACAGATACGCAGTATTTT. Translated, it gives CASSGRLTDTQYF.

This clonotype was seen at least ten times. This chain uses TRBV30 with TRBJ1-1; 8 positions match TRBD1. Germline CDR1 and CDR2: GTSNPN and SVGIG (reference sequence). CDR3 length: 13 residues. V gave up 7 bases and J gave up 4 bases; unmatched junction bases: 8. CDR3 in amino acids: CAFSGQETTEAFF. The DNA of the CDR3 is TGTGCCTTTTCGGGACAGGAAACCACTGAAGCTTTCTTT.

This clonotype was counted only a few times. The chain carries TRBV7-2 and TRBJ1-2, with D possibly TRBD1 on 6 matching bases. CDR1 SGHTA and CDR2 FQGNSA come from the germline V gene. V was cut by 5 bases and J by 4 bases, with 11 bases left in between. The CDR3 consists of 13 residues. In nucleotides, the CDR3 is TGTGCCAGCAGCATCGACAGGAGCTATGGCTACACCTTC. Its translation is CASSIDRSYGYTF.

This clonotype was seen only a few times. The CDR3 bases are TGTGCCAGCAGCTTGACTAGCTGGTGGGGGGCAGATACGCAGTATTTT. It codes for CASSLTSWWGADTQYF. J is TRBJ2-3 and V is TRBV5-8; TRBD2 might be the D (6 bases). This CDR3 region has 16 residues. V lost 1 base and J lost 4, with 16 bases in between. Germline values: CDR1 SGHTS, CDR2 YDEGEE.

This clonotype has a handful of counts. The chain uses TRBV5-4 and TRBJ2-2; weak D call: TRBD2 (6 bases). Trimming stripped 4 bases from V and 1 base from J, with 17 bases between. Germline V CDR1 and CDR2: SGHNT, YYREEE (reference sequence). The length of the CDR3 is 17 residues. CDR3 nucleotide sequence: TGTGCCAGCAGCCAAGTGGGGGTGGGGGGGAACACCGGGGAGCTGTTTTTT. It codes for CASSQVGVGGNTGELFF.

This clonotype occurred many times. The rearrangement joins TRBV11-2 to TRBJ1-3; 12 nucleotides align to TRBD1. Germline assignment: CDR1 SGHAT and CDR2 FQNNGV. The CDR3 extends over 22 amino acids. V lost 3 bases and J lost 0; bases outside the gene matches: 18. The CDR3 protein is CASSFIGEPGQGASRSGNTIYF. The CDR3 nucleotides are TGTGCCAGCAGCTTCATCGGCGAACCGGGACAGGGGGCATCTCGCTCTGGAAACACCATATATTTT.

The sample holds a few counts of this clonotype. Given a much more abundant clone one base away, this may be a read error. The chain couples TRBV28 to TRBJ2-1; no firm D call. Germline V lookup: CDR1 MDHEN, CDR2 SYDVKM. The CDR3 loop spans 10 amino acids. CDR3 coding DNA: TGTGCCCGCAGTAATGATGAGCAGTTCTTC. It yields the protein CARSNDEQFF.

This clonotype was counted ten times or more. The gene calls are TRBV7-6 and TRBJ1-3; the D gene is possibly TRBD1 (6 bases). The germline CDR1 and CDR2 sequences are SGHVS and FNYEAQ. The CDR3 is 15 amino acids. Between the trimmed V and J ends, which lost 6 bases and 0 bases, there was a span of 12 bases. The CDR3 sequence is CASRPDRLSGNTIYF. DNA of the CDR3: TGTGCCAGCAGACCGGACAGACTCTCTGGAAACACCATATATTTT.

This clonotype was counted at least ten times. The genes are TRBV7-3 and TRBJ1-5; 7 positions agree with TRBD1. Germline CDR1 is SGHTA and CDR2 is FQGTGA. The trim removed 3 bases at V and 0 bases at J, leaving 5 bases unmatched. The CDR3 is made up of 16 amino acids. CDR3 region: CASSLTGIYSNQPQHF. The CDR3, as DNA: TGTGCCAGCAGCTTGACAGGGATATATAGCAATCAGCCCCAGCATTTT.

There are many counts of this clonotype. CDR3 amino acids: CASSPGVVTEAFF. The CDR3 bases are TGTGCCAGCAGTCCAGGAGTTGTGACTGAAGCTTTCTTT. V is TRBV6-2 or TRBV6-3 and J is TRBJ1-1; D is unresolved. V gave up 5 bases and J gave up 5 bases, with 12 bases separating them. The V gene's germline CDR1 is MNHEY and CDR2 SVGEGT. This CDR3 spans 13 amino acids.

With respect to this clonotype: This may be a read error, as it is one base from a much larger clone. The chain couples TRBV30 to TRBJ2-3; D possibly corresponds to TRBD2 (6 bases). V lost 5 bases, J lost 0 bases, and 18 bases lay in between. This CDR3 has 16 residues. In germline, CDR1 is GTSNPN, CDR2 SVGIG (reference sequence). CDR3 amino acids: CAWGIALATSTDTQYF. For the CDR3, the DNA is TGTGCCTGGGGTATCGCCCTAGCGACTAGCACAGATACGCAGTATTTT.